This TCR beta chain was captured by sequencing in a study of T cell repertoires in cytomegalovirus infection. In the study overall: Public TCR beta signatures provided an indication of both CMV infection and a matching HLA type. Whole-study findings and limits: Cumulative frequency (of public TCR beta family members) identified carriers of CMV plus the relevant HLA. The ex vivo response was dominated by HLA-C-restricted CMV-specific TCR beta clonotypes.

TCRdb reprocessed the reads with MiXCR, giving one entry per CDR3 protein. The table shows more than 500,000 distinct CDR3 sequences, with approximately 15% occurring only once. V dropped 6 bases and J dropped 2; count of bases not matched to a gene: 12. The CDR3 totals 17 residues. Germline-derived CDR1 and CDR2 are MDHEN and SYDVKM. This clonotype was observed a handful of times. Its matching antigen is unknown. This receptor was obtained from a human donor in good health (CMV status not recorded). Some clones in this sample may be carry-over from other donors' samples. This sequence joins TRBV28 and TRBJ2-3; the match to TRBD2 covers 9 bases. Material: CD8+ T cells from PBMCs. The DNA for the CDR3 is TGTGCCAGCAGCCACCTCCGGGAGCGGGAGGACACAGATACGCAGTATTTT. As protein: CASSHLREREDTDTQYF.